Below are 28 T cell receptor beta chains sequenced from a single sample in a study of shared clonotypes between healthy human individuals. The table came from immunoSEQ multiplex PCR; TCRdb's copy has only in-frame clones and leaves some out. Here the sample spans around 510,000 clones, around 78% being singletons. Sequencing input: PBMCs. The receptors originated from a woman aged 40-49 years in good health. Some clones in this sample may be carry-over from other donors' samples.

This chain links TRBV6-5 with TRBJ1-5; D ambiguous. The CDR3 spans 15 residues. Germline V gives CDR1 MNHEY, CDR2 SVGAGI. V lost 4 bases and J 4 bases, leaving 14 bases between the germline ends. CDR3 DNA: TGTGCCAGCAGTTTGGGGTTAGGTGGGAATCAGCCCCAGCATTTT. Protein sequence: CASSLGLGGNQPQHF.

This chain joins TRBV6-5 and TRBJ2-7; the D is unclear. Trimming left V 8 bases short and J 6 bases short, with 11 bases between. The CDR3 totals 11 residues. Germline V lookup: CDR1 MNHEY, CDR2 SVGAGI. The CDR3 coding sequence is TGTGCCAGCCACTACATGGGCGAGCAGTACTTC. It encodes CASHYMGEQYF.

J is TRBJ1-2 and V is TRBV4-3, with D maybe TRBD1 (6 bases). The CDR3 length is 14 residues. CDR1 LGHNA and CDR2 YSLEER come from the germline V gene. Trimming took 3 bases from V and 8 from J, leaving 16 bases between them. The CDR3 spells CASSHLRTVEGYTF. The CDR3 bases are TGCGCCAGCAGCCACCTTCGGACAGTGGAAGGCTACACCTTC.

This chain links TRBV18 with TRBJ2-7; D unresolved. CDR1 and CDR2 (germline): KGHSH, LQKENI. The CDR3 runs 14 residues. Trimming stripped 6 bases from V and 2 bases from J, with 14 bases between. For the CDR3, the DNA is TGTGCCAGCTCGCCGGTAGGCGGCGCCTACGAGCAGTACTTC. This gives the protein CASSPVGGAYEQYF. The full variable domain, its missing parts supplied by reference TRBV18 and TRBJ2-7, is NAGVMQNPRHLVRRRGQEARLRCSPMKGHSHVYWYRQLPEEGLKFMVYLQKENIIDESGMPKERFSAEFPKEGPSILRIQQVVRGDSAAYFCASSPVGGAYEQYFGPGTRLTVT.

This chain links TRBV27 with TRBJ2-1; TRBD1 might be the D (6 bases). Per the germline V gene, CDR1 is MNHEY and CDR2 is SMNVEV (reference sequence). The CDR3 loop spans 14 amino acids. Trimming shortened V by 5 bases and J by 6 bases, and 14 bases separated the two germline ends. The CDR3 sequence: CASSPTQGGNEQFF. CDR3 DNA sequence: TGTGCCAGCAGTCCAACACAGGGTGGCAATGAGCAGTTCTTC.

This clone was counted ten times or more. The genes are TRBV7-2 and TRBJ1-1; the D is unclear. This CDR3 is 11 amino acids long. Trimming pared 2 bases from V and 2 bases from J, leaving 0 bases between. Germline V lookup: CDR1 SGHTA, CDR2 FQGNSA. The CDR3 nucleotides read TGTGCCAGCAGCTTAAACACTGAAGCTTTCTTT. As protein: CASSLNTEAFF.

Here the CDR3 DNA reads TGTGCCAGCAGCCAAAGAGGGGCGTCCCTCTCCTACGAGCAGTACTTC. Translating it yields CASSQRGASLSYEQYF. The J gene is TRBJ2-7, the V gene TRBV14; D may match TRBD1 or TRBD2 (5 bases each). In germline, CDR1 is SGHDN, CDR2 FVKESK. The length of the CDR3 is 16 residues. V gave up 2 bases and J gave up 0 bases, with 14 bases separating them. The full variable domain, with the rest looked up from reference TRBV14 and TRBJ2-7, is EAGVTQFPSHSVIEKGQTVTLRCDPISGHDNLYWYRRVMGKEIKFLLHFVKESKQDESGMPNNRFLAERTGGTYSTLKVQPAELEDSGVYFCASSQRGASLSYEQYFGPGTRLTVT.

V gene TRBV5-1 combines with J gene TRBJ1-1; no clear D gene. Germline V gene data show CDR1 as SGHRS and CDR2 as YFSETQ. The CDR3 is 13 amino acids. Deletions cut 2 bases from V and 4 bases from J, with 9 bases between. The CDR3 DNA sequence: TGCGCCAGCAGCTTCGGGTTGGGCACTGAAGCTTTCTTT. This gives the protein CASSFGLGTEAFF.

This clone has just one count. The CDR3 is CAWTLGLAYEQYF. The CDR3 bases are TGTGCCTGGACTCTGGGACTAGCCTACGAGCAGTACTTC. J is TRBJ2-7 and V is TRBV30, with 8 nucleotides matching TRBD2. Germline values: CDR1 GTSNPN, CDR2 SVGIG (reference sequence). This CDR3 is 13 amino acids long. V was clipped by 4 bases and J by 2 bases; unmatched bases: 4.

V is TRBV28 and J is TRBJ2-7; 13 bases fit TRBD2. CDR1 is MDHEN and CDR2 is SYDVKM in the germline V gene. Trimming cost V 6 bases and J 7 bases; bases outside gene matches: 6. CDR3 length: 14 residues. The CDR3 protein is CASSTVGLAGEQYF. The CDR3 nucleotides are TGTGCCAGCAGCACCGTGGGACTAGCGGGAGAGCAGTACTTC.

This chain links TRBV19 with TRBJ2-2; 8 nucleotides match TRBD2. The J segment lost 7 bases and the V segment lost 1 base, leaving 2 bases of the junction unmatched. The CDR3 consists of 14 residues. Germline values: CDR1 LNHDA, CDR2 SQIVND (reference sequence). The CDR3 loop is CASSIGTSLGELFF. The DNA of the CDR3 is TGTGCCAGTAGTATAGGGACTAGCCTCGGGGAGCTGTTTTTT.

This rearrangement joins TRBV7-9 to TRBJ2-7; 7 bases match TRBD1. J was trimmed by 0 bases and V by 0 bases; bases with no gene match: 2. Germline V CDR1 and CDR2: SEHNR, FQNEAQ (reference sequence). The CDR3 totals 15 residues. The CDR3 DNA reads TGTGCCAGCAGCTTAGCACAGGGGTTCTCCTACGAGCAGTACTTC. It codes for CASSLAQGFSYEQYF.

This clone was found once. The CDR3 DNA reads TGTGCCAGCAGCGGACAGCTTGGGGAGACCCAGTACTTC. The encoded protein is CASSGQLGETQYF. V usage is TRBV6-5 and J usage is TRBJ2-5; D possibly corresponds to TRBD1 (6 bases). Trimming took off 6 bases at V and 5 bases at J, with 13 bases between the two ends. The CDR3 length is 13 residues. Per germline, CDR1 MNHEY and CDR2 SVGAGI.

The rearrangement links TRBV7-9 to TRBJ2-1, with 10 bases matching TRBD1. V lost 5 bases and J lost 2; bases outside the gene matches: 6. Germline V gives CDR1 SEHNR, CDR2 FQNEAQ (reference sequence). This CDR3 region has 16 residues. The CDR3 DNA sequence: TGTGCCAGCAGCCCAAAGGGACAGGGGCCCTACAATGAGCAGTTCTTC. This encodes CASSPKGQGPYNEQFF.

The J gene is TRBJ2-1, the V gene TRBV5-1, with TRBD2 matching over 13 bases. The CDR3 spans 15 residues. With V trimmed by 4 bases and J by 5 bases, 3 bases remained unmatched. CDR1 SGHRS and CDR2 YFSETQ come from the germline V gene. CDR3 in amino acids: CASSPGLAGDNEQFF. The CDR3 nucleotides read TGCGCCAGCAGCCCCGGACTAGCGGGAGACAATGAGCAGTTCTTC.

This clone was picked up a small number of times. V usage is TRBV5-4 and J usage is TRBJ2-2; possibly TRBD1 or TRBD2 for D (5 bases each). The V gene's germline CDR1 is SGHNT and CDR2 YYREEE (reference sequence). The V end lost 5 bases, the J end lost 5 bases, and 19 bases lay between the germline ends. CDR3 length: 16 residues. The CDR3, as DNA: TGTGCCAGCAGTCTGGGCCTGAGGGGTGCAACCGGGGAGCTGTTTTTT. It yields the protein CASSLGLRGATGELFF. Supplemented by reference TRBV5-4 and TRBJ2-2, the full variable domain reads ETGVTQSPTHLIKTRGQQVTLRCSSQSGHNTVSWYQQALGQGPQFIFQYYREEENGRGNFPPRFSGLQFPNYSSELNVNALELDDSALYLCASSLGLRGATGELFFGEGSRLTVL.

The CDR3 DNA reads TGTGCCAGCAGCTTGCGACTAGCGGGAGGGTCAGGGATTGAGCAGTTCTTC. Amino acids: CASSLRLAGGSGIEQFF. The chain combines TRBV5-4 with TRBJ2-1; 14 nucleotides line up with TRBD2. Per germline, CDR1 SGHNT and CDR2 YYREEE (reference sequence). The length of the CDR3 is 17 residues. After removal of 1 base from V and 9 bases from J, the junction contained 9 bases not matched to a gene.

The chain employs TRBV7-9 and TRBJ2-1; 7 positions match TRBD2. Germline CDR1 reads SEHNR; CDR2 reads FQNEAQ (reference sequence). J lost 2 bases, V lost 3 bases, and 4 bases had no gene match. The CDR3 contains 15 residues. DNA of the CDR3: TGTGCCAGCAGCTTCGGGGAGGGGACCTACAATGAGCAGTTCTTC. As protein: CASSFGEGTYNEQFF.

The chain has TRBV7-8 and TRBJ1-1; no reliable D call. The CDR3 is 15 residues long. Germline-derived CDR1 and CDR2 are SGHVS and FQNEAQ. The V and J ends lost 0 bases and 0 bases respectively, with 8 bases between them. CDR3 in amino acids: CASSLATQLNTEAFF. The CDR3 nucleotides read TGTGCCAGCAGCTTAGCGACACAGCTGAACACTGAAGCTTTCTTT.

In its sample, this clone was seen a few times. The CDR3, as DNA: TGTGCCAGCAGCCCTTCACAGGGAAGGAATCAGCCCCAGCATTTT. This translates into CASSPSQGRNQPQHF. V and J are TRBV27 and TRBJ1-5; the D gene is possibly TRBD1 (6 bases). Germline V gene sequence: CDR1 MNHEY, CDR2 SMNVEV (reference sequence). The CDR3 is 15 residues long. The V end was cut by 6 bases, the J end by 4 bases, with 16 bases between.

The chain combines TRBV9 with TRBJ1-2; 8 bases line up with TRBD1. The CDR3 is made up of 17 amino acids. The V segment lost 3 bases and the J segment 4 bases; nucleotides outside the gene matches: 14. CDR1 is SGDLS, CDR2 YYNGEE, per germline. Written as DNA, the CDR3 is TGTGCCAGCAGCGCGCGGGGCCAACAGGGGGAGGCCTATGGCTACACCTTC. It codes for CASSARGQQGEAYGYTF.

A note on this clone: Its ends do not fully match the called genes, so a read error is possible. The genes are TRBV7-7 and TRBJ2-3; D is perhaps TRBD2 (5 bases). The CDR3 spans 15 residues. The germline V gene encodes CDR1 SSHAT and CDR2 FNYEAQ (reference sequence). For the CDR3, the DNA is TGTGCTAGCAGCTTGCGGGTGTTGGGAGCGGATACGCAGTATTTT. Its translation: CASSLRVLGADTQYF.

The V gene is TRBV7-6, the J gene TRBJ2-7; weak D call: TRBD1 (5 bases). The germline gives CDR1 SGHVS, CDR2 FNYEAQ. V was clipped by 1 base and J by 4 bases, with 14 bases between them. There are 15 residues in the CDR3. CDR3 amino acids: CASSLDPGYSYEQYF. DNA of the CDR3: TGTGCCAGCAGCTTAGACCCAGGGTATAGTTACGAGCAGTACTTC. The full variable domain, rest sourced from reference TRBV7-6 and TRBJ2-7, is GAGVSQSPRYKVTKRGQDVALRCDPISGHVSLYWYRQALGQGPEFLTYFNYEAQQDKSGLPNDRFSAERPEGSISTLTIQRTEQRDSAMYRCASSLDPGYSYEQYFGPGTRLTVT.

About this clone itself: A far larger clone is one nucleotide away, so this likely arose from a read error. The chain recombines TRBV7-9 with TRBJ2-1; D gene ambiguous. Germline V gene lookup returns CDR1 SEHNR and CDR2 FQNEAQ (reference sequence). The CDR3 is 15 residues long. CDR3 coding DNA: TGTGCCAGCATCTTAGTTCCAGAGGCCTACAATGAGCAGTTCTTC. Protein: CASILVPEAYNEQFF.

This clone was detected only a few times. The rearrangement links TRBV5-1 to TRBJ2-3; D may be TRBD2 (5 bases). V lost 0 bases and J 2 bases, leaving 13 bases between the germline ends. The CDR3 is 16 residues long. Germline-derived CDR1 and CDR2 are SGHRS and YFSETQ. CDR3: CASSLGPRRSTDTQYF. CDR3 in DNA: TGCGCCAGCAGCTTGGGACCCCGGAGGTCCACAGATACGCAGTATTTT.

The chain combines TRBV10-3 with TRBJ2-1; 13 nucleotides agree with TRBD2. The CDR3 extends over 18 amino acids. The junction had 11 bases not matched to a gene; V was cut back by 0 bases and J by 9 bases. CDR1 and CDR2 (germline): ENHRY, SYGVKD. The CDR3 DNA is TGTGCCATCAGTGAGTCCGTGGGGGGGACTAGCGGGAATGGTGAGCAGTTCTTC. Its protein is CAISESVGGTSGNGEQFF.

With respect to this clone: Given a much more abundant clone one base away, this may be a read error. At the DNA level, this CDR3 is encoded by other sequences in the same sample as well. The J gene is TRBJ1-3, the V gene TRBV11-2; 8 nucleotides line up with TRBD1. This CDR3 is built from 16 residues. Germline CDR1 SGHAT, CDR2 FQNNGV. Here the CDR3 reads CASSLDLQGAGNTIYF. The CDR3 DNA reads as TGTGCCAGCAGCTTAGATCTGCAGGGGGCTGGAAATACCATATATTTT.

The rearrangement uses TRBV30 and TRBJ2-5; D unclear. The CDR3 consists of 14 residues. From germline, CDR1 is GTSNPN and CDR2 SVGIG (reference sequence). V lost 3 bases and J 5 bases, leaving 16 bases between the germline ends. CDR3 amino acids: CAWRRDFRGETQYF. In DNA form, the CDR3 reads TGTGCCTGGAGGCGAGACTTTCGTGGTGAGACCCAGTACTTC.